The T cell receptor beta chain under discussion was sequenced for a study of cytomegalovirus exposure and HLA in healthy donors (dated by TCRdb to 2016 to 2017). Regarding the study in general: An earlier analysis of several hundred of the donors reported approximately 290 Gb of sequence data and more than 90 million unique TCR beta sequences from roughly 180 million T cells. Around 320 gigabases of sequencing data and 78 million or so unique TCR sequences were included in an early release covering roughly 600 HLA-typed donors. The study profiled the T cell repertoires of hundreds of subjects by immunosequencing and related them to cytomegalovirus serostatus. The study was designed to test whether signatures of past pathogen exposure could be identified by cataloging public T cell receptors. A separate validation cohort of over a hundred different subjects was used in addition to the roughly 700-subject first cohort. Alongside the repertoire data, information on donor age, sex, ethnicity and CMV serostatus was compiled. Among some 410 genotyped donors of the cohort, an average of roughly 230,000 unique TCR beta nucleotide sequences was sequenced per donor, of which 15% to 20% were non-productive. Rather than drawing on any new phenotypic data, the later analysis identified candidate immune exposures from TCR beta sequences and the way those sequences occurred across donors. Of the roughly 420 genotyped donors, 81% were placed in the genetic ancestry cluster associated with self-reported Caucasian donors. High-throughput TCR immunosequencing, statistical association of individual TCRs with disease status, and machine learning were combined to predict cytomegalovirus infection status. HLA typing included class I and class II loci at four-digit resolution. An earlier analysis of 587 of the donors used high-throughput TCR beta sequencing to judge whether each TCR beta V gene segment behaved as functional or pseudogenic. All discovery cohort repertoires had been generated on a single sequencing platform. A later analysis re-examined previously published TCR beta repertoires from more than 550 donors and added high-resolution HLA genotyping to investigate patterns of TCR occurrence. The number of typed donors differed by locus: about 629-640 for A, B, C, DRB1 and DQB1; approximately 540 for DQA1; approximately 600 for DPA1; and some 450 for DPB1. Five DR-DQ haplotypes were handled as single units for association and clustering because linkage in the cohort was strong. A later genetic analysis used genome-wide SNP genotypes for about 65% of the 666 donors, treating that subset as a discovery cohort.

As to this clone: It has no known antigen specificity. One base away there is no much larger clone; base qualities are not given.

The cohort consisted of 650 to 700 healthy bone marrow donors. At the time of sampling, all cohort members were nominally healthy, though unrecorded immune exposures were likely present. The donor was CMV seropositive and was included in the group of 250 to 350 seropositive cohort members. A peripheral blood sample was provided by each donor, and peripheral blood mononuclear cells were used for TCR beta sequencing. Genomic DNA was extracted from the blood cell samples with the Qiagen DNeasy Blood Extraction Kit. What the study reported, not specific to this receptor: In a later analysis, HLA-associated TCR beta chains showed more clonal expansion and lower generation probabilities than non-associated chains that were equally common. Some IMGT-functional V segments, including TRBV6-2 and TRBV6-3, could not be told apart with the 87-base-pair reads, so those segments were excluded. In vitro tests confirmed that a few of the cytomegalovirus-associated TCR beta chains recognize cytomegalovirus antigens. Because HLA typing was missing for some donors at each locus, association tests included only the typed subset. In the study, around 160 TCR beta chains were listed as associated with cytomegalovirus. A later analysis reported that several top co-occurrence clusters appeared linked to parvovirus B19, influenza, CMV and Epstein-Barr virus. While some public TCRs were present in many individuals, most TCR sequences turned up only very rarely across donors. A later analysis associated some 17,000 TCR beta sequences with specific HLA alleles at a false discovery rate of 0.05. A later genetic analysis reported fewer N-insertions in productive TCRs among donors in an Asian-associated ancestry cluster than the roughly 700-donor mean. In a later genetic analysis, a missense DCLRE1C variant was associated with V-gene and J-gene trimming of TCR beta chains, and the association was replicated in an independent cohort. About 15 rarely observed V segments, including chromosome 9 orphons, were excluded from the earlier analysis of almost 600 of the donors because counts were too low. In an earlier analysis of about 600 of the donors, most TCR beta V segments appeared in productive rearrangements about 90% or about 30% of the time, broadly matching IMGT annotations. Most CMV-associated TCR beta chains appeared to be HLA-restricted in a later analysis, and the HLA associations seemed to be driven largely by CMV exposure. In a later analysis, the rate of TCR association differed among HLA loci, with DRB1 alleles having the most associated TCRs and HLA-C alleles having the fewest. When HLA alleles, especially DR and DQ, strongly co-occurred, TCR associations were difficult to assign to individual alleles. Immune exposure information for the cohort was limited to CMV serostatus. Sequencing depth was assumed to be roughly uniform across donors in the presence/absence analyses, though that assumption may not hold. Cytomegalovirus status was reported to be diagnosed by the classifier with high specificity and sensitivity in both the original and validation cohorts. The cohort was sequenced for TCR beta chains only, and without alpha or paired-chain data the features that could be detected were limited. The authors suggested that the approach could potentially be extended to other disease states and immunological phenotypes. Correlated functional status among segregating V segments might reflect linkage disequilibrium, but an unknown experimental factor could not be ruled out. A further reported finding was that TCR beta sequences accurately predicted the HLA-A and HLA-B alleles for most subjects in the first cohort. A cluster of highly shared sequence variants was judged likely to represent a technical artifact of the sequencing pipeline.

Libraries were constructed by the immunoSEQ multiplex PCR assay. A mixture of 60 forward primers for TCR Vbeta segments and 13 reverse primers for TCR Jbeta segments was used in the multiplex PCR. The CDR3 region of rearranged TCR beta genes was amplified from genomic DNA by a multiplex PCR assay. The Illumina HiSeq System was used to sequence the amplified TCR beta libraries as 87-base-pair reads. As for the original processing: Across the 670 or so repertoires, a later analysis counted 75 million to 90 million unique TCR beta chains, around 10 million of which were shared by at least two donors. Raw reads were error-corrected and collapsed into unique sequences by a nearest-neighbor algorithm in which closely related sequences were merged to remove PCR and sequencing errors. V, D and J gene segments were assigned by aligning CDR3 sequences to IMGT reference sequences. For a sequence to be retained, a match of at least six nucleotides to both a V gene segment and a J gene segment was required. Rearrangements were called productive when the CDR3 lacked stop codons and stayed in frame with V and J; all others were non-productive. CDR3 was defined according to IMGT convention as the region running from the second conserved V-encoded cysteine to the conserved J-encoded phenylalanine. In an earlier analysis of more than 550 of the donors, sequences lacking an unambiguous match to a single V gene segment were excluded. An earlier analysis of just under 600 of the donors called V segments functional above 56.7% productive rearrangements and segregating when the between-donor standard deviation exceeded 5%. A statistical classification framework was built to diagnose cytomegalovirus status from the catalog of TCR beta chain sequences. A later analysis assigned V and J genes by comparing TCR nucleotide sequences with IMGT/GENE-DB human TR gene sequences. The TCRdist pipeline was used in a later analysis to assign CDR3 sequences and most-parsimonious VDJ recombination scenarios. In a later analysis, each TCR beta chain was defined by its CDR3 amino acid sequence together with its V-gene family, and reads without a unique V-gene family were excluded. As a way to deal with suspected cross-contamination and a sequencing artifact, a later analysis dropped roughly 620 nucleotide sequences that were highly shared and had low generation probability. In a later analysis, a clonal expansion index was calculated for each public chain from normalized within-repertoire ranks of inferred template counts. In a later analysis, generation probabilities were computed with a VDJ recombination model fitted to out-of-frame rearrangements, and the resulting probabilities were checked against IGoR. Hypergeometric tests were used in a later analysis to score TCR-TCR, TCR-HLA and TCR-CMV co-occurrence, with a repertoire-size bias correction applied to the TCR pairs. A later analysis estimated false discovery rates by permuting HLA or CMV assignments 20 times. In a later analysis, co-occurring TCRs were grouped using DBSCAN, with TCRdist sequence similarity added in when clustering inside HLA-allele-positive subsets. For co-occurrence clustering, repertoires with fewer than 30,000 or more than 120,000 public chains were excluded, along with four to six repertoires with anomalous nucleotide sharing. TCRdb obtained this table from immuneACCESS and retained in-frame rearrangements with V and J assigned. These tables miss some clones; where compared with another copy, unresolved V genes account for less than half of the shortfall, and the remainder is unexplained. Clone size and V and J calls were adopted from that table, with D and trimming inferred from the DNA. For this sample there are about 200,000 clones; roughly 87% appear just once. About 6.1% of the sample rests with the top ten.

As encoded in the germline V gene (reference sequence), CDR1 is LNHDA while CDR2 is SQIVND. Including cysteine and phenylalanine, the CDR3 has 15 amino acids. Only CDR3 DNA is held: 45 bases, read in frame from base 1. The V and J ends are trimmed by 0 bases and 9 bases, leaving 15 bases between them. The chain was built from TRBV19 and TRBJ1-5, and perhaps TRBD1 as D gene, on 5 matching bases. The sequence was obtained from a man aged 35 to 55 in good health and CMV-seropositive. The sequencing input was PBMCs. In nucleotide form, the sequence is TGTGCCAGTAGTATAGATGGGGACGGGAGCAGGCCCCAGCATTTT. It codes for CASSIDGDGSRPQHF.